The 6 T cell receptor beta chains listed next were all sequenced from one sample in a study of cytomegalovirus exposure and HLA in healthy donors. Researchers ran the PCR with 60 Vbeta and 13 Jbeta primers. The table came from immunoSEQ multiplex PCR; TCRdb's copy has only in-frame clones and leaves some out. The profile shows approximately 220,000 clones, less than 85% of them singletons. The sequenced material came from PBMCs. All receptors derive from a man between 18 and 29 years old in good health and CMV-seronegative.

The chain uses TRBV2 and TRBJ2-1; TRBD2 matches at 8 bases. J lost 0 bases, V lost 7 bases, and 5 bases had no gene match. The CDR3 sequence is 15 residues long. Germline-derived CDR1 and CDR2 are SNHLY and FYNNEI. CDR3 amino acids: CASTLAGSSYNEQFF. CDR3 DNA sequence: TGTGCCAGCACCTTAGCGGGGAGCTCCTACAATGAGCAGTTCTTC. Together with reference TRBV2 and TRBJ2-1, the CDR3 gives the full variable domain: EPEVTQTPSHQVTQMGQEVILRCVPISNHLYFYWYRQILGQKVEFLVSFYNNEISEKSEIFDDQFSVERPDGSNFTLKIRSTKLEDSAMYFCASTLAGSSYNEQFFGPGTRLTVL.

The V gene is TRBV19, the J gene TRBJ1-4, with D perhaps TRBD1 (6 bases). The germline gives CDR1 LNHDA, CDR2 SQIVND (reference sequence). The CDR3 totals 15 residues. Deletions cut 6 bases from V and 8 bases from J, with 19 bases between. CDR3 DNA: TGTGCCAGTAGCCGCCCGGGACAATGGTCGGAAAAACTGTTTTTT. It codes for CASSRPGQWSEKLFF.

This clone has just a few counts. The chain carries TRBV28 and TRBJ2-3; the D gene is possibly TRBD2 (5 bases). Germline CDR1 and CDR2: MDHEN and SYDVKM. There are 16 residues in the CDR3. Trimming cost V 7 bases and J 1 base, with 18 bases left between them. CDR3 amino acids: CASTSRIAGRTDTQYF. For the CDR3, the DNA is TGTGCCAGCACCTCCCGGATCGCGGGTCGCACAGATACGCAGTATTTT.

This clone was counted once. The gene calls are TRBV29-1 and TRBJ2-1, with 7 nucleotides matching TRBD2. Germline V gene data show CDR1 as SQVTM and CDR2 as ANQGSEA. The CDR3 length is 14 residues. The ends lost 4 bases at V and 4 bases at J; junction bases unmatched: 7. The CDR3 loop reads CSVASASGYNEQFF. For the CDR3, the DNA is TGCAGCGTTGCCTCAGCTAGCGGTTACAATGAGCAGTTCTTC.

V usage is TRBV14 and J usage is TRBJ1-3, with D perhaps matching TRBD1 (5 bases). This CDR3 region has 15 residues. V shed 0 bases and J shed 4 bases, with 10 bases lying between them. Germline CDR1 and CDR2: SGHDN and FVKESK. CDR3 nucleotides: TGTGCCAGCAGCCAAGAGGACCGGGGGGGAAACACCATATATTTT. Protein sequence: CASSQEDRGGNTIYF.

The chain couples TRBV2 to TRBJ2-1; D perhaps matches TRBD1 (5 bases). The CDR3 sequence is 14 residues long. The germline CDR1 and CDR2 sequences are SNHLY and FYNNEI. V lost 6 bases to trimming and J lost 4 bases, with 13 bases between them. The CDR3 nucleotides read TGTGCCAGCAGAGGACAAGGGCCTTACAATGAGCAGTTCTTC. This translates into CASRGQGPYNEQFF. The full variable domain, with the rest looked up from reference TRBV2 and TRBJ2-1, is EPEVTQTPSHQVTQMGQEVILRCVPISNHLYFYWYRQILGQKVEFLVSFYNNEISEKSEIFDDQFSVERPDGSNFTLKIRSTKLEDSAMYFCASRGQGPYNEQFFGPGTRLTVL.